This T cell receptor beta chain emerged from a study of T cells in localized non-small cell lung cancer. Broader study findings: The highest T cell clonality was in uninvolved adjacent lung, above tumor. The tumor had only one region sequenced, so heterogeneity remains possible. Blood T cell density predicted longer survival; adjacent-lung clonality, shorter.

This table comes from immunoSEQ multiplex PCR, and its TCRdb copy is limited to in-frame clones, with some not included. The sample has several thousand clones; around 23% are singletons. For this clone: Its antigen remains unidentified.

The CDR3 is made up of 17 amino acids. Germline-derived CDR1 and CDR2 are MNHGY and SAAAGT. Trimming stripped 2 bases from V and 2 bases from J, with 19 bases between. This receptor was obtained from a man aged 35 to 69 with stage III squamous cell lung carcinoma. This sequence joins TRBV6-8 and TRBJ2-7, with D possibly matching TRBD2 (5 bases). The starting material was lung tumor tissue, obtained before any cancer treatment. The CDR3 DNA reads TGTGCCAGCAGTTACACGGGTCCTCTACGGGGTACCTACGAGCAGTACTTC. Translated, it gives CASSYTGPLRGTYEQYF.